The 22 T cell receptor beta chains given below trace back to one sample, sequenced in a study of blood T cell repertoires in COVID-19 (TCRdb year 2020). The library was built by means of the immunoSEQ multiplex PCR assay. TCRdb's version of the immuneACCESS table is confined to in-frame rearrangements and falls short of the full clone set. An unresolved V gene accounts for under half of the shortfall where checked; the remainder is of unknown origin. The sample includes 95,000 to 120,000 clones, with approximately 88% observed a single time. Roughly 2.3% of the sample goes to the ten largest clones. The sample consisted of peripheral blood. These receptors came from a human donor in a cohort sampled during active COVID-19.

This chain links TRBV4-1 with TRBJ2-3; TRBD2 matches 8 bases. Looked up from germline, CDR1 is MGHRA and CDR2 is YSYEKL. The CDR3 is made up of 18 amino acids. The V gene end was trimmed by 2 bases and the J gene end by 0 bases; junction bases not matched to a gene: 10. In DNA, the CDR3 is TGCGCCAGCAGCCAACGGGCGGGGGGAAGCACTAGCACAGATACGCAGTATTTT. The encoded protein is CASSQRAGGSTSTDTQYF.

The V call is TRBV7-3, the J call TRBJ1-1; the D gene is possibly TRBD1 (5 bases). Trimming stripped 0 bases from V and 1 base from J, with 9 bases between. CDR3 length: 15 amino acids. Germline V lookup: CDR1 SGHTA, CDR2 FQGTGA. In nucleotides, the CDR3 is TGTGCCAGCAGCTTAACCGGGCAGGGGAACACTGAAGCTTTCTTT. It encodes CASSLTGQGNTEAFF.

The J gene is TRBJ2-3, the V gene TRBV9; TRBD2 aligns across 9 bases. The length of the CDR3 is 16 residues. CDR1 and CDR2 (germline): SGDLS, YYNGEE. J gave up 6 bases and V 1 base, and 9 bases lay outside the gene matches. For the CDR3, the DNA is TGTGCCAGCAGCGTATACGGCGGGGGGGCACGGGATACGCAGTATTTT. Protein product: CASSVYGGGARDTQYF.

V is TRBV19 and J is TRBJ2-1; the D is unclear. The germline gives CDR1 LNHDA, CDR2 SQIVND (reference sequence). This CDR3 is 11 amino acids long. V shed 5 bases and J shed 4 bases, with 3 bases lying between them. CDR3 in DNA: TGTGCCAGTAGTCGGTACAATGAGCAGTTCTTC. Translated, it gives CASSRYNEQFF.

In its sample, this clone was seen a few times. The chain employs TRBV3-1 (or the pseudogene TRBV3-2) and TRBJ1-4; TRBD1 might be the D (5 bases). The V and J ends lost 0 bases and 0 bases respectively, with 8 bases between them. The germline gives CDR1 LGHDT, CDR2 YNNKEL (reference sequence). CDR3 length: 16 amino acids. The DNA for the CDR3 is TGTGCCAGCAGCCAAGAAGGACACACAACTAATGAAAAACTGTTTTTT. Protein: CASSQEGHTTNEKLFF.

The chain links TRBV27 to TRBJ1-2, with TRBD1 as a possible D gene (6 bases). CDR1 and CDR2 (germline): MNHEY, SMNVEV (reference sequence). The length of the CDR3 is 15 residues. With 7 bases removed from V and 4 bases from J, the gap between germline ends came to 19 bases. CDR3 protein: CASTPAGGLTYGYTF. CDR3 DNA sequence: TGTGCCAGCACCCCCGCGGGGGGCTTAACCTATGGCTACACCTTC.

This chain links TRBV29-1 with TRBJ1-1, with a tentative D call TRBD1 (6 bases). The CDR3 length is 15 residues. Trimming left V 6 bases short and J 0 bases short, with 17 bases between. Looked up from germline, CDR1 is SQVTM and CDR2 is ANQGSEA. The DNA of the CDR3 is TGCAGCGTGGCCTCAGGACAGACCATGAACACTGAAGCTTTCTTT. This gives the protein CSVASGQTMNTEAFF.

The chain employs TRBV5-1 and TRBJ1-1; no clear D. Trimming removed 0 bases from V and 6 bases from J, with 12 bases in between. CDR3 length equals 14 residues. Germline assignment: CDR1 SGHRS and CDR2 YFSETQ. The CDR3, as DNA: TGCGCCAGCAGCTTGGCAGCTCAGAGCGCTGAAGCTTTCTTT. As protein: CASSLAAQSAEAFF. Drawing the rest from reference TRBV5-1 and TRBJ1-1, the complete variable domain is KAGVTQTPRYLIKTRGQQVTLSCSPISGHRSVSWYQQTPGQGLQFLFEYFSETQRNKGNFPGRFSGRQFSNSRSEMNVSTLELGDSALYLCASSLAAQSAEAFFGQGTRLTVV.

This clone has only one observation. The CDR3, as DNA: TGCGCCAGCAGCTTGGGTGAGTCCGCCTACGAGCAGTACTTC. It encodes CASSLGESAYEQYF. The chain joins TRBV5-1 to TRBJ2-7; D not certain. The V gene lost 0 bases and the J gene lost 2 bases, with 9 bases spanning the gap. Germline V lookup: CDR1 SGHRS, CDR2 YFSETQ. The CDR3 is made up of 14 amino acids. Complete variable domain (other parts from reference TRBV5-1 and TRBJ2-7): KAGVTQTPRYLIKTRGQQVTLSCSPISGHRSVSWYQQTPGQGLQFLFEYFSETQRNKGNFPGRFSGRQFSNSRSEMNVSTLELGDSALYLCASSLGESAYEQYFGPGTRLTVT.

In its sample, this clone was seen a few times. This chain uses TRBV7-9 with TRBJ1-1, with a possible D match to TRBD1 (5 bases). This CDR3 has 13 amino acids. Germline CDR1 SEHNR, CDR2 FQNEAQ (reference sequence). The ends were cut back, 11 bases at V and 1 base at J, with 14 bases in the middle. The CDR3 region is CAGGGLSNTEAFF. The CDR3 coding sequence is TGTGCCGGGGGAGGCCTTTCGAACACTGAAGCTTTCTTT.

V and J are TRBV19 and TRBJ1-5, with 8 bases lining up with TRBD1. The V gene end was trimmed by 10 bases and the J gene end by 5 bases; junction bases not matched to a gene: 7. This CDR3 spans 13 amino acids. CDR1 is LNHDA and CDR2 is SQIVND in the germline V gene (reference sequence). CDR3 nucleotide sequence: TGTGCCACCTGGGACAGGTCGTATCAGCCCCAGCATTTT. Its protein is CATWDRSYQPQHF.

The chain is built from TRBV13 and TRBJ2-5; the match to TRBD1 covers 7 bases. The germline CDR1 and CDR2 sequences are PRHDT and FYEKMQ (reference sequence). J gave up 5 bases and V 3 bases, and 3 bases lay outside the gene matches. The CDR3 consists of 13 residues. CDR3 in amino acids: CASSLTGRETQYF. CDR3 coding DNA: TGTGCCAGCAGCTTGACAGGGCGGGAGACCCAGTACTTC.

The genes are TRBV30 and TRBJ2-7, with TRBD2 matching 7 bases. CDR3 length equals 14 residues. Germline V lookup: CDR1 GTSNPN, CDR2 SVGIG (reference sequence). Unmatched junction bases numbered 9, after V lost 5 bases and J lost 2 bases. This chain's CDR3 is CAWFSAGRAYEQYF. DNA of the CDR3: TGTGCCTGGTTCTCAGCGGGACGAGCCTACGAGCAGTACTTC. The whole variable domain, filled in from reference TRBV30 and TRBJ2-7, reads SQTIHQWPATLVQPVGSPLSLECTVEGTSNPNLYWYRQAAGRGLQLLFYSVGIGQISSEVPQNLSASRPQDRQFILSSKKLLLSDSGFYLCAWFSAGRAYEQYFGPGTRLTVT.

The rearrangement joins TRBV6-5 to TRBJ1-5; 7 bases are a match to TRBD1. The trim removed 6 bases at V and 2 bases at J, leaving 7 bases unmatched. CDR3 size: 15 residues. Germline CDR1 MNHEY, CDR2 SVGAGI. CDR3 nucleotide sequence: TGTGCCAGCAGCGTGACAGGGAACGGCAATCAGCCCCAGCATTTT. Amino acids: CASSVTGNGNQPQHF.

V gene TRBV3-1 (or the pseudogene TRBV3-2) combines with J gene TRBJ2-1; a weak D match, TRBD2 (7 bases). The CDR3 length is 18 residues. Germline CDR1 is LGHDT and CDR2 is YNNKEL (reference sequence). V was trimmed by 3 bases and J by 8 bases, leaving 26 bases between them. In DNA form, the CDR3 reads TGTGCCAGCAGCCACCCGATAGGGGGGGGGTCATCTTTTTATGAGCAGTTCTTC. This gives the protein CASSHPIGGGSSFYEQFF.

The rearrangement links TRBV5-4 to TRBJ2-5; 9 bases map to TRBD1. The CDR3 covers 15 residues. V lost 0 bases, J lost 4 bases, and 4 bases stayed unmatched. CDR1 and CDR2 (germline): SGHNT, YYREEE (reference sequence). CDR3 coding DNA: TGTGCCAGCAGCTTGGGGGGACAGGGACTAGAGACCCAGTACTTC. This gives the protein CASSLGGQGLETQYF.

The rearrangement links TRBV29-1 to TRBJ2-2, with 7 bases aligning to TRBD2. Germline CDR1 and CDR2: SQVTM and ANQGSEA. The CDR3 has 15 amino acids. With 3 bases clipped from V and 4 bases from J, the junction kept 8 bases outside the gene matches. The CDR3 DNA is TGCAGCGTTGAGGTGGCGGGGAGGGGCACCGGGGAGCTGTTTTTT. Its translation is CSVEVAGRGTGELFF.

This chain uses TRBV25-1 with TRBJ1-1; 7 bases are a match to TRBD1. Germline CDR1 and CDR2: MGHDK and SYGVNS. The V and J ends lost 4 bases and 5 bases, in that order; junction bases with no gene match: 4. There are 13 residues in the CDR3. In DNA, the CDR3 is TGTGCCAGCAGTGGGCCACAGGGGACTGAAGCTTTCTTT. Amino acids: CASSGPQGTEAFF. Drawing the rest from reference TRBV25-1 and TRBJ1-1, the complete variable domain is EADIYQTPRYLVIGTGKKITLECSQTMGHDKMYWYQQDPGMELHLIHYSYGVNSTEKGDLSSESTVSRIRTEHFPLTLESARPSHTSQYLCASSGPQGTEAFFGQGTRLTVV.

The chain recombines TRBV7-2 with TRBJ2-7; TRBD1 aligns across 9 bases. V was pared by 4 bases and J by 2 bases, with 3 bases of the junction left unmatched. The CDR3 totals 14 residues. CDR1 and CDR2 (germline): SGHTA, FQGNSA. The CDR3 DNA reads as TGTGCCAGCAGCTGGGGACAGGGACCCTACGAGCAGTACTTC. It is translated as CASSWGQGPYEQYF.

V is TRBV28 and J is TRBJ1-4, with TRBD1 matching over 7 bases. The V and J ends lost 4 bases and 0 bases, in that order; junction bases with no gene match: 5. Looked up from germline, CDR1 is MDHEN and CDR2 is SYDVKM. The CDR3 runs to 16 residues. The CDR3 nucleotides are TGTGCCAGCAGTTCCCCAGGGGGTTCAACTAATGAAAAACTGTTTTTT. It translates to CASSSPGGSTNEKLFF.

This chain joins TRBV7-2 and TRBJ2-3, with TRBD2 identical over 9 bases. The CDR3 totals 15 residues. J gave up 3 bases and V 5 bases, and 6 bases lay outside the gene matches. The germline CDR1 and CDR2 sequences are SGHTA and FQGNSA. The CDR3 sequence is CASSPLAGITDTQYF. The CDR3 DNA is TGTGCCAGCAGCCCCCTAGCGGGAATTACAGATACGCAGTATTTT.

The CDR3 coding sequence is TGTGCCAGCAGTGTGACAGGGGTCACTGAAGCTTTCTTT. This encodes CASSVTGVTEAFF. The gene calls are TRBV12-3 or TRBV12-4 and TRBJ1-1, with 8 bases fitting TRBD1. The V gene end was trimmed by 5 bases and the J gene end by 4 bases; junction bases not matched to a gene: 3. The CDR3 runs to 13 residues.